The 14 T cell receptor beta chains below come from one sample, sequenced in a study of blood T cell repertoires in COVID-19. Some clones are missing from TCRdb's copy, which holds only in-frame ones; the method was immunoSEQ multiplex PCR. The sample comprises around 330,000 clones, around 88% of which are singletons, and 1.5% to 2% rests with the top ten. The sample was peripheral blood. The receptors derive from a woman younger than 45 with COVID-19, enrolled during active disease.

The gene calls are TRBV5-1 and TRBJ1-4, with D tentatively TRBD1 (5 bases). CDR1 and CDR2 from the germline V gene are SGHRS and YFSETQ. This CDR3 has 16 amino acids. Trimming left V 0 bases short and J 4 bases short, with 13 bases between. CDR3 in DNA: TGCGCCAGCAGCTTGGCCCCGAGACAGTATAATGAAAAACTGTTTTTT. It yields the protein CASSLAPRQYNEKLFF.

This chain uses TRBV18 with TRBJ1-2; 7 bases match TRBD1. This CDR3 has 11 amino acids. Germline CDR1 and CDR2: KGHSH and LQKENI. The V segment lost 11 bases and the J segment 4 bases; nucleotides outside the gene matches: 4. Written as DNA, the CDR3 is TGTGCCTCAGGGGGGTCCTATGGCTACACCTTC. Translation gives CASGGSYGYTF.

This chain links TRBV6-6 with TRBJ1-3; 7 nucleotides match TRBD1. Germline-derived CDR1 and CDR2 are MNHNY and SVGAGI (reference sequence). This CDR3 contains 16 residues. V was clipped by 0 bases and J by 3 bases; unmatched bases: 5. Written as DNA, the CDR3 is TGTGCCAGCAGTTACTCTGAAGGGGGCGGTGGAAACACCATATATTTT. Protein: CASSYSEGGGGNTIYF.

The chain combines TRBV12-5 with TRBJ2-3; the D gene is possibly TRBD1 (6 bases). This CDR3 comprises 14 residues. Trimming took off 7 bases at V and 0 bases at J, with 11 bases between the two ends. The germline V gene has CDR1 LGHNT and CDR2 FRNRAP. Written as DNA, the CDR3 is TGTGCTAGTGTGAGGGGGACAAGCACAGATACGCAGTATTTT. Translation: CASVRGTSTDTQYF.

The chain links TRBV7-9 to TRBJ1-1; 7 nucleotides line up with TRBD1. With V trimmed by 3 bases and J by 1 base, 5 bases remained unmatched. Looked up from germline, CDR1 is SEHNR and CDR2 is FQNEAQ (reference sequence). This CDR3 is 15 amino acids long. The CDR3 DNA reads as TGTGCCAGCAGCTTTTCAACAGGGGCGAACACTGAAGCTTTCTTT. This encodes CASSFSTGANTEAFF.

The chain recombines TRBV2 with TRBJ2-3, with TRBD2 matching over 10 bases. The V gene's germline CDR1 is SNHLY and CDR2 FYNNEI. This CDR3 is 14 amino acids long. V gave up 11 bases and J gave up 1 base; unmatched junction bases: 6. The CDR3 DNA reads as TGTGCCGGGGTAGCGGGGGGCGGCACAGATACGCAGTATTTT. The encoded protein is CAGVAGGGTDTQYF.

This sequence joins TRBV6-5 and TRBJ1-4; D gene ambiguous. Germline assignment: CDR1 MNHEY and CDR2 SVGAGI. V gave up 5 bases and J gave up 0 bases, with 10 bases separating them. The CDR3 covers 15 residues. CDR3 DNA: TGTGCCAGCAGTCACGCAGACTCAACTAATGAAAAACTGTTTTTT. Its protein is CASSHADSTNEKLFF.

This clone was observed a single time. The chain recombines TRBV13 with TRBJ2-6; D gene ambiguous. From germline, CDR1 is PRHDT and CDR2 FYEKMQ (reference sequence). The CDR3 sequence is 13 residues long. V lost 5 bases and J lost 4, with 6 bases in between. In DNA, the CDR3 is TGTGCCAGCAGCCCCCGGGGGGCCAACGTCCTGACTTTC. This codes for CASSPRGANVLTF.

The chain uses TRBV28 and TRBJ1-1; D is undetermined. The CDR3 is made up of 13 amino acids. Trimming stripped 6 bases from V and 0 bases from J, with 8 bases between. The germline V gene encodes CDR1 MDHEN and CDR2 SYDVKM. CDR3 sequence reads: CASSIYLNTEAFF. CDR3 sequence (DNA): TGTGCCAGCAGCATCTATTTGAACACTGAAGCTTTCTTT.

The V gene is TRBV6-4, the J gene TRBJ2-1; possible D gene TRBD1, 5 bases. V lost 6 bases and J lost 1, with 16 bases in between. This CDR3 spans 16 amino acids. Looked up from germline, CDR1 is MRHNA and CDR2 is SNTAGT. In DNA form, the CDR3 reads TGTGCCAGCAGCAGACAGTCGGCGGCTTCCTACAATGAGCAGTTCTTC. Its protein is CASSRQSAASYNEQFF.

V usage is TRBV5-4 and J usage is TRBJ2-5; D remains unclear. The CDR3 has 13 residues. CDR1 SGHNT and CDR2 YYREEE come from the germline V gene (reference sequence). Trimming cost V 0 bases and J 4 bases, with 7 bases left between them. The CDR3 spells CASSLETGETQYF. The CDR3 coding sequence is TGTGCCAGCAGCTTGGAAACGGGAGAGACCCAGTACTTC.

The chain combines TRBV7-8 with TRBJ1-5, with D tentatively TRBD1 (5 bases). V was pared by 4 bases and J by 4 bases, with 14 bases between. Germline CDR1 is SGHVS and CDR2 is FQNEAQ. The length of the CDR3 is 15 residues. CDR3 nucleotides: TGTGCCAGCAGCTCTCTATGGGGGGGTAATCAGCCCCAGCATTTT. Translation: CASSSLWGGNQPQHF.

The chain recombines TRBV27 with TRBJ2-5, with TRBD1 identical over 9 bases. The ends lost 5 bases at V and 6 bases at J; junction bases unmatched: 13. There are 16 residues in the CDR3. The germline V gene has CDR1 MNHEY and CDR2 SMNVEV (reference sequence). The CDR3 coding sequence is TGTGCCAGCAGTCCATCCGGGACAGGGAGGGGACAGACCCAGTACTTC. Its protein product is CASSPSGTGRGQTQYF.

This chain joins TRBV6-4 and TRBJ2-3; a possible D gene is TRBD2 (5 bases). The CDR3 is 14 amino acids. Trimming cost V 2 bases and J 7 bases, with 13 bases left between them. The germline gives CDR1 MRHNA, CDR2 SNTAGT. The CDR3 is CASSDGGPGNTQYF. The CDR3 coding sequence is TGTGCCAGCAGTGACGGCGGGCCGGGAAATACGCAGTATTTT.